This TCR beta chain originates from a study of blood T cell repertoires in COVID-19. Study information: Italy, Spain and the United States were the sources of the convalescent and acute COVID-19 samples.

CDR1 LNHDA and CDR2 SQIVND come from the germline V gene (reference sequence). The ends lost 6 bases at V and 1 base at J; junction bases unmatched: 2. CDR3 length equals 14 residues. The method was immunoSEQ multiplex PCR; TCRdb's version includes in-frame clones alone and lacks a portion of them. The data contain 210,000 or so clones, 80% to 85% of them singletons. This chain joins TRBV19 and TRBJ2-7; 11 bases fit TRBD1. Specimen: peripheral blood. The sequence derives from a human donor in a cohort sampled during active COVID-19. The CDR3 here is CASSGTGGSYEQYF. The CDR3 region has the DNA TGTGCCAGTAGCGGGACAGGGGGGTCCTACGAGCAGTACTTC. The full variable domain, rest sourced from reference TRBV19 and TRBJ2-7, is DGGITQSPKYLFRKEGQNVTLSCEQNLNHDAMYWYRQDPGQGLRLIYYSQIVNDFQKGDIAEGYSVSREKKESFPLTVTSAQKNPTAFYLCASSGTGGSYEQYFGPGTRLTVT.